Listed below are T cell receptor beta chains from one sample, sequenced in a study of low-dose radiotherapy and immunotherapy resistance in tumors. TCRdb called the reads again in MiXCR, with one record for every CDR3 protein. The sample shows 95,000 to 100,000 distinct CDR3 sequences, 20% of them seen only once. The source was PBMCs, collected after low-dose radiotherapy plus immunotherapy. Receptors were obtained from a male donor with prostate cancer. The CDR3 runs from the conserved cysteine through the conserved F or W. The D gene is left open where the match is weak. Some rows mark clone size as missing; the rest say once, few, many or name a class of expanded clone.

j_call: TRBJ2-5; clone_size: many; v_call: TRBV12-3/TRBV12-4; d_call: TRBD2; cdr3_aa: CASSLRGGEETQYF; cdr3_nt: TGTGCCAGCAGTTTACGGGGGGGCGAAGAGACCCAGTACTTC
j_call: TRBJ2-5; clone_size: many; v_call: TRBV10-3; d_call: NA; cdr3_aa: CAIGSLEKQETQYF; cdr3_nt: TGTGCCATCGGATCTTTAGAGAAACAAGAGACCCAGTACTTC
j_call: TRBJ2-1; clone_size: many; v_call: TRBV7-2; d_call: TRBD2; cdr3_aa: CASSFDRVGGAWNEQFF; cdr3_nt: TGTGCCAGCAGCTTCGACCGAGTCGGGGGGGCCTGGAATGAGCAGTTCTTC
j_call: TRBJ1-1; clone_size: NA; v_call: TRBV5-1; d_call: NA; cdr3_aa: CASSLDGLNTEAFF; cdr3_nt: TGCGCCAGCAGCTTGGATGGCCTGAACACTGAAGCTTTCTTT
j_call: TRBJ2-1; clone_size: NA; v_call: TRBV11-3; d_call: NA; cdr3_aa: CASSPRRQSSYNEQFF; cdr3_nt: TGTGCCAGCAGCCCTAGACGCCAAAGCTCCTACAATGAGCAGTTCTTC
j_call: TRBJ2-7; clone_size: many; v_call: TRBV7-6; d_call: NA; cdr3_aa: CASSLGHDGPEQYF; cdr3_nt: TGTGCCAGCAGCTTAGGCCATGATGGACCCGAGCAGTACTTC
j_call: TRBJ2-5; clone_size: NA; v_call: TRBV6-5; d_call: TRBD2; cdr3_aa: CASIDSGDETQYF; cdr3_nt: TGTGCCAGCATCGACAGCGGGGACGAGACCCAGTACTTC
j_call: TRBJ1-3; clone_size: many; v_call: TRBV19; d_call: NA; cdr3_aa: CASSIAASSGNTIYF; cdr3_nt: TGTGCCAGTAGTATAGCGGCCAGCTCTGGAAACACCATATATTTT
j_call: TRBJ2-7; clone_size: many; v_call: TRBV11-2; d_call: NA; cdr3_aa: CASSLTSGTTYEQYF; cdr3_nt: TGTGCCAGCAGCTTAACCTCCGGGACAACCTACGAGCAGTACTTC
j_call: TRBJ2-2; clone_size: many; v_call: TRBV20-1; d_call: TRBD2; cdr3_aa: CSARDPLAGGPSTGELFF; cdr3_nt: TGCAGTGCTAGAGATCCTCTAGCGGGGGGGCCATCCACCGGGGAGCTGTTTTTT
j_call: TRBJ2-7; clone_size: many; v_call: TRBV12-3/TRBV12-4; d_call: NA; cdr3_aa: CASSRGLSYEQYF; cdr3_nt: TGTGCCAGCAGTCGGGGGCTCTCCTACGAGCAGTACTTC
j_call: TRBJ1-6; clone_size: many; v_call: TRBV20-1; d_call: TRBD1; cdr3_aa: CSARDPTGDSPLHF; cdr3_nt: TGCAGTGCTAGAGATCCGACAGGGGATTCACCCCTCCACTTT
j_call: TRBJ2-3; clone_size: many; v_call: TRBV24-1; d_call: NA; cdr3_aa: CATSDPRTDTQYF; cdr3_nt: TGTGCCACCAGTGACCCGAGAACAGATACGCAGTATTTT
j_call: TRBJ2-1; clone_size: NA; v_call: TRBV6-5; d_call: TRBD2; cdr3_aa: CASSSGTSGRANNEQFF; cdr3_nt: TGTGCCAGCAGCTCCGGGACTAGCGGGAGGGCCAACAATGAGCAGTTCTTC
j_call: TRBJ2-7; clone_size: many; v_call: TRBV7-9; d_call: TRBD1; cdr3_aa: CASSGQGWAKYF; cdr3_nt: TGTGCCAGCAGCGGACAGGGGTGGGCGAAGTACTTC
j_call: TRBJ2-1; clone_size: many; v_call: TRBV4-3; d_call: TRBD2; cdr3_aa: CASSPASGGPVDEQFF; cdr3_nt: TGCGCCAGCAGCCCGGCTAGCGGGGGGCCGGTGGATGAGCAGTTCTTC
j_call: TRBJ2-6; clone_size: many; v_call: TRBV9; d_call: TRBD1; cdr3_aa: CASSVETGGISGANVLTF; cdr3_nt: TGTGCCAGCAGCGTTGAGACAGGGGGCATCTCTGGGGCCAACGTCCTGACTTTC
j_call: TRBJ2-7; clone_size: many; v_call: TRBV5-1; d_call: TRBD2; cdr3_aa: CASSHPLAGSSYEQYF; cdr3_nt: TGCGCCAGCAGCCACCCACTAGCGGGGAGCTCCTACGAGCAGTACTTC
j_call: TRBJ2-3; clone_size: many; v_call: TRBV2; d_call: NA; cdr3_aa: CASSEAWAGTDTQYF; cdr3_nt: TGTGCCAGCAGTGAAGCGTGGGCAGGCACAGATACGCAGTATTTT
j_call: TRBJ2-1; clone_size: many; v_call: TRBV11-2; d_call: NA; cdr3_aa: CASGGDGEQFF; cdr3_nt: TGTGCCAGCGGTGGCGATGGTGAGCAGTTCTTC
j_call: TRBJ2-1; clone_size: many; v_call: TRBV27; d_call: NA; cdr3_aa: CASSLTRLDAYNEQFF; cdr3_nt: TGTGCCAGCAGTTTAACCCGACTAGACGCCTACAATGAGCAGTTCTTC
j_call: TRBJ2-1; clone_size: many; v_call: TRBV15; d_call: TRBD2; cdr3_aa: CATSRGLAGGTEQFF; cdr3_nt: TGTGCCACCAGCAGAGGACTAGCGGGGGGCACCGAGCAGTTCTTC
j_call: TRBJ1-5; clone_size: few; v_call: TRBV5-5; d_call: TRBD1; cdr3_aa: CASSLDPGQPTHQPQHF; cdr3_nt: TGTGCCAGCAGTTTGGACCCGGGACAGCCGACGCATCAGCCCCAGCATTTT
j_call: TRBJ1-4; clone_size: once; v_call: TRBV6-6; d_call: NA; cdr3_aa: CASSYRGLEKLFF; cdr3_nt: TGTGCCAGCAGTTACAGGGGGTTAGAAAAACTGTTTTTT
j_call: TRBJ2-1; clone_size: NA; v_call: TRBV7-9; d_call: NA; cdr3_aa: CASSFRGDEWEQFF; cdr3_nt: TGTGCCAGCAGCTTCCGCGGGGACGAGTGGGAGCAGTTCTTC
j_call: TRBJ2-2; clone_size: many; v_call: TRBV6-2/TRBV6-3; d_call: TRBD1; cdr3_aa: CASRRQGVVNGELFF; cdr3_nt: TGTGCCAGCAGGCGACAGGGGGTCGTTAACGGGGAGCTGTTTTTT
j_call: TRBJ2-4; clone_size: many; v_call: TRBV11-2; d_call: TRBD1; cdr3_aa: CASSIGTVGNIQYF; cdr3_nt: TGTGCCAGCAGCATTGGGACAGTGGGAAACATTCAGTACTTC
j_call: TRBJ1-2; clone_size: many; v_call: TRBV20-1; d_call: NA; cdr3_aa: CSARVEPGGYGYTF; cdr3_nt: TGCAGTGCTAGAGTCGAACCGGGGGGCTATGGCTACACCTTC
j_call: TRBJ2-1; clone_size: many; v_call: TRBV4-1; d_call: TRBD2; cdr3_aa: CASSQDRGGSYNEQFF; cdr3_nt: TGCGCCAGCAGCCAAGATCGCGGGGGCTCCTACAATGAGCAGTTCTTC
j_call: TRBJ2-1; clone_size: many; v_call: TRBV20-1; d_call: TRBD2; cdr3_aa: CSARVGGGSNEQFF; cdr3_nt: TGCAGTGCTAGAGTAGGCGGGGGGTCCAATGAGCAGTTCTTC
j_call: TRBJ2-7; clone_size: many; v_call: TRBV2; d_call: NA; cdr3_aa: CASSGALGTYEQYF; cdr3_nt: TGTGCCAGCAGTGGGGCTTTGGGAACCTACGAGCAGTACTTC
j_call: TRBJ1-1; clone_size: many; v_call: TRBV7-9; d_call: NA; cdr3_aa: CASSPGGDGEAFF; cdr3_nt: TGTGCCAGCAGCCCCGGGGGGGACGGTGAAGCTTTCTTT
j_call: TRBJ2-6; clone_size: many; v_call: TRBV18; d_call: NA; cdr3_aa: CASSPNPGLTDVLTF; cdr3_nt: TGTGCCAGCTCACCAAACCCAGGGTTAACCGACGTCCTGACTTTC
j_call: TRBJ1-4; clone_size: many; v_call: TRBV29-1; d_call: NA; cdr3_aa: CSVEGNEKLFF; cdr3_nt: TGCAGCGTTGAGGGAAATGAAAAACTGTTTTTT
j_call: TRBJ1-5; clone_size: many; v_call: TRBV5-1; d_call: NA; cdr3_aa: CASPDDRKTGDSNQPQHF; cdr3_nt: TGCGCCAGCCCGGACGATCGGAAAACTGGGGATAGCAATCAGCCCCAGCATTTT
j_call: TRBJ1-6; clone_size: many; v_call: TRBV20-1; d_call: NA; cdr3_aa: CSARDVESSYNSPLHF; cdr3_nt: TGCAGTGCTAGAGATGTGGAAAGCTCCTATAATTCACCCCTCCACTTT
j_call: TRBJ2-6; clone_size: many; v_call: TRBV11-2; d_call: NA; cdr3_aa: CASSSTTGANVLTF; cdr3_nt: TGTGCCAGCAGCTCAACGACTGGGGCCAACGTCCTGACTTTC
j_call: TRBJ2-7; clone_size: few; v_call: TRBV3-1; d_call: TRBD1; cdr3_aa: CASSPRTGEYEQYF; cdr3_nt: TGTGCCAGCAGCCCGCGGACAGGGGAATACGAGCAGTACTTC
j_call: TRBJ2-7; clone_size: NA; v_call: TRBV23-1; d_call: TRBD1; cdr3_aa: CAIPGQGREQYF; cdr3_nt: TGCGCCATCCCGGGACAGGGGAGGGAGCAGTACTTC
j_call: TRBJ1-1; clone_size: many; v_call: TRBV3-1; d_call: NA; cdr3_aa: CASSRGEGTEAFF; cdr3_nt: TGTGCCAGCAGCCGCGGAGAGGGGACTGAAGCTTTCTTT
j_call: TRBJ2-5; clone_size: many; v_call: TRBV5-4; d_call: NA; cdr3_aa: CASSPPGPPGTQYF; cdr3_nt: TGTGCCAGCAGTCCCCCGGGGCCCCCGGGGACCCAGTACTTC
j_call: TRBJ1-1; clone_size: many; v_call: TRBV3-1; d_call: NA; cdr3_aa: CASSQGGKAVWLSTEAFF; cdr3_nt: TGTGCCAGCAGCCAAGGGGGGAAAGCGGTCTGGCTAAGCACTGAAGCTTTCTTT
j_call: TRBJ2-1; clone_size: many; v_call: TRBV5-4; d_call: TRBD2; cdr3_aa: CASSLISGANSYNEQFF; cdr3_nt: TGTGCCAGCAGCTTGATTAGCGGGGCCAACTCCTACAATGAGCAGTTCTTC
j_call: TRBJ2-3; clone_size: NA; v_call: TRBV14; d_call: NA; cdr3_aa: CASSQHNRGGDTQYF; cdr3_nt: TGTGCCAGCAGCCAGCATAACAGGGGAGGAGATACGCAGTATTTT
j_call: TRBJ1-1; clone_size: many; v_call: TRBV2; d_call: NA; cdr3_aa: CASSATVNTEAFF; cdr3_nt: TGTGCCAGCAGTGCTACGGTGAACACTGAAGCTTTCTTT
j_call: TRBJ1-2; clone_size: NA; v_call: TRBV12-3/TRBV12-4; d_call: NA; cdr3_aa: CASSGGGSYGYTF; cdr3_nt: TGTGCCAGCAGTGGGGGCGGAAGCTATGGCTACACCTTC
j_call: TRBJ2-7; clone_size: many; v_call: TRBV29-1; d_call: TRBD1; cdr3_aa: CSVEGQGGYEQYF; cdr3_nt: TGCAGCGTTGAGGGACAGGGGGGGTACGAGCAGTACTTC
j_call: TRBJ1-2; clone_size: NA; v_call: TRBV28; d_call: NA; cdr3_aa: CASSAGEGYTF; cdr3_nt: TGTGCCAGCAGCGCCGGGGAAGGCTACACCTTC
j_call: TRBJ2-6; clone_size: many; v_call: TRBV29-1; d_call: NA; cdr3_aa: CSVEGTGFGANVLTF; cdr3_nt: TGCAGCGTTGAAGGTACAGGGTTCGGGGCCAACGTCCTGACTTTC
j_call: TRBJ2-7; clone_size: many; v_call: TRBV12-3/TRBV12-4; d_call: NA; cdr3_aa: CASSPGTFYEQYF; cdr3_nt: TGTGCCAGCAGTCCCGGGACATTCTACGAGCAGTACTTC
j_call: TRBJ2-5; clone_size: NA; v_call: TRBV6-1; d_call: TRBD1; cdr3_aa: CASRSTGTGASGTQYF; cdr3_nt: TGTGCCAGCAGGTCCACCGGGACAGGCGCCTCGGGGACCCAGTACTTC
j_call: TRBJ2-7; clone_size: many; v_call: TRBV10-3; d_call: NA; cdr3_aa: CAISDRGGGNEQYF; cdr3_nt: TGTGCCATCAGTGATAGGGGTGGGGGGAACGAGCAGTACTTC
j_call: TRBJ1-6; clone_size: many; v_call: TRBV14; d_call: TRBD1; cdr3_aa: CASSQTGYNSPLHF; cdr3_nt: TGTGCCAGCAGCCAGACAGGGTATAATTCACCCCTCCACTTT
j_call: TRBJ2-3; clone_size: NA; v_call: TRBV14; d_call: NA; cdr3_aa: CASSNRDTLVNTQYF; cdr3_nt: TGTGCCAGCAGCAACCGGGACACATTAGTGAATACGCAGTATTTT